The TCR beta chain described here comes from a study of regulatory T cells in long-lasting Graves disease. This sample's time point: newly diagnosed GD, antithyroid drugs for less than 3 months. PBMCs provided the RNA from which the TCR library was made. This clonotype was seen ten or more times. CDR3 length: 15 amino acids. With V trimmed by 1 base and J by 5 bases, 4 bases remained unmatched. Construction of TCR beta libraries relied on iRepertoire HTBI primers and on Arm-PCR targeting CDR3 regions. Original data processing: The study identified 55 to 80 TRBV and about 14 TRBJ segments across samples. In TCRdb, the multiplex PCR reads were re-called with MiXCR into one record per CDR3 protein. TCRdb assigned the V and J calls; the authors' analysis was not used. The table records fewer than 500,000 distinct CDR3 sequences, around 16% of them present only once. The data also belong to a second study, concerning T cells in Graves' hyperthyroidism and ophthalmopathy. As that study records: An absence of ophthalmopathy progression within 18 months meant stable Graves' hyperthyroidism. The TCR CDR3 was amplified in a first-round RT-PCR using the HTBI primer set.

This chain joins TRBV12-3 or TRBV12-4 and TRBJ2-7, with TRBD2 matching over 11 bases. Sequencing was performed on peripheral blood mononuclear cells (PBMCs), taken at new diagnosis, from a patient treated with antithyroid drugs. This TCR derives from a man between 35 and 55 years old with Graves disease. CDR3 nucleotide sequence: TGTGCCAGCAGTTTAGAGGCTAGCGGGAGGAACGAGCAGTACTTC. Its translation: CASSLEASGRNEQYF.